This T cell receptor beta chain was captured in a study of cytomegalovirus exposure and HLA in healthy donors. A note on this clone: What it binds is unknown.

Broader study findings: The authors reported that TCR beta sequences could predict HLA-A and HLA-B alleles. These predictions were accurate for most subjects in the first cohort. There were some public TCRs occurring in many donors, but most TCR sequences were rare.

CDR3 size: 20 residues. After removal of 5 bases from V and 1 base from J, the junction contained 18 bases not matched to a gene. Per germline, CDR1 LNHNV and CDR2 YYDKDF (reference sequence). The study ran its PCR with 60 Vbeta and 13 Jbeta primers. Assay: immunoSEQ multiplex PCR; the TCRdb copy retains only in-frame clones and omits some. The repertoire includes 200,000 or so clones, roughly 84% of them detected once, and more than 0.2% sits in the top ten. This sequence joins TRBV15 and TRBJ2-1; 9 bases match TRBD1. The sample consisted of PBMCs. This TCR was sampled from a girl less than two years old in good health and CMV-seronegative. As DNA, the CDR3 is TGTGCCACCAGCCAACTCCGGTCGGGACAGGGTAGTCGGTCCTACAATGAGCAGTTCTTC. Its protein is CATSQLRSGQGSRSYNEQFF.